A single sample is the source of the 28 T cell receptor beta chains below, sequenced in a study of blood T cell repertoires in COVID-19. Profiling relied on immunoSEQ multiplex PCR, and the TCRdb table lists in-frame clones only, not all of them. The sample shows about 490,000 clones, 70% to 90% of them seen only once. Input material: peripheral blood. These receptors were obtained from a human donor in a cohort sampled during active COVID-19.

J is TRBJ2-1 and V is TRBV10-1; D gene uncertain. Trimming cost V 3 bases and J 3 bases, with 6 bases left between them. CDR3 size: 13 residues. Germline values: CDR1 WNHNN, CDR2 SYGVQD (reference sequence). The DNA of the CDR3 is TGCGCCAGCAGTGAATTCTACTACAATGAGCAGTTCTTC. Amino acids: CASSEFYYNEQFF.

The chain is built from TRBV28 and TRBJ1-1; D uncertain. The ends were cut back, 7 bases at V and 12 bases at J, with 15 bases in the middle. This CDR3 comprises 11 residues. CDR1 MDHEN and CDR2 SYDVKM come from the germline V gene. The CDR3 is CASIKNGVTFF. CDR3 DNA sequence: TGTGCCAGCATCAAGAACGGGGTTACTTTCTTT.

The chain joins TRBV5-4 to TRBJ2-5, with D possibly TRBD2 on 6 matching bases. This CDR3 spans 14 amino acids. Germline CDR1 and CDR2: SGHNT and YYREEE (reference sequence). V was clipped by 5 bases and J by 2 bases, with 13 bases between them. The CDR3 DNA is TGTGCCAGCAGTTCTCGGGACTCACAAGAGACCCAGTACTTC. Translation gives CASSSRDSQETQYF.

The rearrangement joins TRBV2 to TRBJ2-3; tentatively, D is TRBD1 (5 bases). The CDR3 length is 16 residues. Germline assignment: CDR1 SNHLY and CDR2 FYNNEI. Trimming took off 8 bases at V and 0 bases at J, with 18 bases between the two ends. In DNA, the CDR3 is TGTGCCAGCCCACCGACAGTTGGGGCTAGCACAGATACGCAGTATTTT. Translation gives CASPPTVGASTDTQYF.

The chain carries TRBV2 and TRBJ2-2, with a tentative D call TRBD1 (5 bases). Germline loops: CDR1 SNHLY, CDR2 FYNNEI. This CDR3 comprises 15 residues. Between the trimmed V and J ends, which lost 9 bases and 3 bases, there was a span of 17 bases. CDR3 sequence reads: CASSMGRVDTGELFF. For the CDR3, the DNA is TGTGCCAGTAGCATGGGGCGAGTAGACACCGGGGAGCTGTTTTTT.

This rearrangement joins TRBV3-1 (or the pseudogene TRBV3-2) to TRBJ2-5; weak D call: TRBD2 (6 bases). The length of the CDR3 is 17 residues. Germline V gene data show CDR1 as LGHDT and CDR2 as YNNKEL (reference sequence). Trimming stripped 0 bases from V and 3 bases from J, with 17 bases between. CDR3 in DNA: TGTGCCAGCAGCCAAGAGGTGTCCGGGAGATCCGAAGAGACCCAGTACTTC. Amino acid sequence: CASSQEVSGRSEETQYF.

Notes on this clone: Other DNA variants within this sample encode the same CDR3. V and J are TRBV27 and TRBJ2-1, with D maybe TRBD1 (5 bases). This CDR3 has 15 amino acids. The germline V gene has CDR1 MNHEY and CDR2 SMNVEV (reference sequence). V dropped 2 bases and J dropped 0 bases, with 8 bases sitting between them. CDR3 bases: TGTGCCAGCAGTTTAAGGGGTAGCTCCTACAATGAGCAGTTCTTC. Amino acid sequence: CASSLRGSSYNEQFF.

V is TRBV18 and J is TRBJ1-5; D might be TRBD1 (6 bases). Looked up from germline, CDR1 is KGHSH and CDR2 is LQKENI. CDR3 length: 15 amino acids. V lost 4 bases, J lost 5 bases, and 15 bases lay in between. The CDR3 DNA reads as TGTGCCAGCTCACTTCAGGGGATTGGGGATCAGCCCCAGCATTTT. It codes for CASSLQGIGDQPQHF.

This clone was recorded a few times. This sequence joins TRBV7-2 and TRBJ2-5; 8 bases match TRBD2. The length of the CDR3 is 14 residues. Per germline, CDR1 SGHTA and CDR2 FQGNSA. The trim removed 5 bases at V and 5 bases at J, leaving 7 bases unmatched. The CDR3 region is CASSPGLAMETQYF. CDR3 nucleotide sequence: TGTGCCAGCAGCCCCGGACTAGCTATGGAGACCCAGTACTTC.

The rearrangement joins TRBV28 to TRBJ2-7; TRBD2 matches at 7 bases. V was clipped by 5 bases and J by 2 bases; unmatched bases: 6. The CDR3 loop spans 14 amino acids. Germline V lookup: CDR1 MDHEN, CDR2 SYDVKM. For the CDR3, the DNA is TGTGCCAGCAGTAACCTGCGGGGGACCTACGAGCAGTACTTC. Protein product: CASSNLRGTYEQYF.

The chain has TRBV9 and TRBJ2-5; 8 nucleotides align to TRBD1. Per the germline V gene, CDR1 is SGDLS and CDR2 is YYNGEE. The length of the CDR3 is 15 residues. Trimming cost V 4 bases and J 1 base; bases outside gene matches: 6. This CDR3 reads CASSPYRGSQETQYF. The CDR3 DNA follows: TGTGCCAGCAGCCCTTACAGGGGGTCCCAAGAGACCCAGTACTTC.

In the case of this clone: Mismatch with germline at one junction end may stem from a read error. The V gene is TRBV2, the J gene TRBJ2-7; 9 positions agree with TRBD1. Germline V lookup: CDR1 SNHLY, CDR2 FYNNEI. The CDR3 spans 18 residues. The CDR3 spells CASRPGTGSGAYSSEQYF. The CDR3, as DNA: TGTGCCAGCAGACCCGGGACAGGGTCAGGGGCTTACTCCTCCGAGCAGTACTTC.

This clone appeared a few times. V usage is TRBV7-9 and J usage is TRBJ1-3; 7 bases align to TRBD1. This CDR3 is built from 14 residues. The V and J ends lost 1 base and 6 bases, in that order; junction bases with no gene match: 3. Germline loops: CDR1 SEHNR, CDR2 FQNEAQ (reference sequence). The CDR3 DNA sequence: TGTGCCAGCAGCTTAGGACAGGGAGCAAACACCATATATTTT. It is translated as CASSLGQGANTIYF. The full variable domain, with the rest looked up from reference TRBV7-9 and TRBJ1-3, is DTGVSQNPRHKITKRGQNVTFRCDPISEHNRLYWYRQTLGQGPEFLTYFQNEAQLEKSRLLSDRFSAERPKGSFSTLEIQRTEQGDSAMYLCASSLGQGANTIYFGEGSWLTVV.

This sequence joins TRBV6-5 and TRBJ2-3, with 12 nucleotides matching TRBD2. In germline, CDR1 is MNHEY, CDR2 SVGAGI. The CDR3 has 14 amino acids. With V trimmed by 5 bases and J by 4 bases, 1 base remained unmatched. The CDR3 region has the DNA TGTGCCAGCAGTCTAGCGGGAGGGTCAGATACGCAGTATTTT. It translates to CASSLAGGSDTQYF.

The rearrangement joins TRBV11-2 to TRBJ2-3, with 7 bases matching TRBD2. Looked up from germline, CDR1 is SGHAT and CDR2 is FQNNGV. V was pared by 0 bases and J by 6 bases, with 9 bases of the junction left unmatched. The CDR3 contains 16 residues. The CDR3 nucleotides read TGTGCCAGCAGCTTAGAACTAGCGCGACCTAAGGATACGCAGTATTTT. The encoded protein is CASSLELARPKDTQYF.

The rearrangement uses TRBV29-1 and TRBJ2-7; 10 bases match TRBD2. The CDR3 consists of 14 residues. Germline V CDR1 and CDR2: SQVTM, ANQGSEA. V lost 4 bases and J lost 3; bases outside the gene matches: 6. In nucleotides, the CDR3 is TGCAGCGTTGGTGTACTAGCGGGAAACTACGAGCAGTACTTC. It is translated as CSVGVLAGNYEQYF.

The chain employs TRBV5-1 and TRBJ2-1; 7 nucleotides align to TRBD2. CDR1 and CDR2 from the germline V gene are SGHRS and YFSETQ. The CDR3 totals 15 residues. Trimming took 0 bases from V and 7 from J; bases not matched to a gene: 7. CDR3 protein: CASSLALAEGNEQFF. DNA for the CDR3: TGCGCCAGCAGCTTGGCCCTAGCGGAGGGGAATGAGCAGTTCTTC.

The chain combines TRBV18 with TRBJ1-5, with 10 positions matching TRBD1. This CDR3 spans 15 amino acids. Germline trimming cut 6 bases from V and 0 bases from J; bases unmatched to any gene: 2. In germline, CDR1 is KGHSH, CDR2 LQKENI. CDR3 residues: CASSWTGGSNQPQHF. For the CDR3, the DNA is TGTGCCAGCTCTTGGACAGGGGGTAGCAATCAGCCCCAGCATTTT.

The chain couples TRBV28 to TRBJ1-1, with D maybe TRBD1 (6 bases). Germline loops: CDR1 MDHEN, CDR2 SYDVKM. V lost 6 bases and J 5 bases, leaving 13 bases between the germline ends. The CDR3 covers 13 residues. The chain's CDR3 is CASRPTRGTEAFF. CDR3 DNA: TGTGCCAGCAGACCTACTAGGGGGACTGAAGCTTTCTTT.

The chain carries TRBV28 and TRBJ1-4; the match to TRBD1 covers 8 bases. V lost 6 bases and J lost 3; bases outside the gene matches: 9. The germline gives CDR1 MDHEN, CDR2 SYDVKM. The CDR3 loop spans 16 amino acids. CDR3 DNA sequence: TGTGCCAGCAGAAATCGGCAGGGGGCCGCTAATGAAAAACTGTTTTTT. This codes for CASRNRQGAANEKLFF.

The genes are TRBV28 and TRBJ2-5; the D is unclear. CDR3 length: 13 residues. Trimming took 3 bases from V and 7 from J, leaving 12 bases between them. Germline V lookup: CDR1 MDHEN, CDR2 SYDVKM. In DNA form, the CDR3 reads TGTGCCAGCAGTTTTAGTGCCTTTGTGACCCAGTACTTC. This sequence encodes CASSFSAFVTQYF. Full variable domain (outside the CDR3, taken from reference TRBV28 and TRBJ2-5): DVKVTQSSRYLVKRTGEKVFLECVQDMDHENMFWYRQDPGLGLRLIYFSYDVKMKEKGDIPEGYSVSREKKERFSLILESASTNQTSMYLCASSFSAFVTQYFGPGTRLLVL.

This clone is a singleton in its sample. CDR3 sequence: CSVAEAGGPDTQYF. The CDR3 DNA is TGCAGCGTTGCGGAAGCGGGAGGGCCAGATACGCAGTATTTT. This sequence joins TRBV29-1 and TRBJ2-3; TRBD2 matches 10 bases. CDR1 and CDR2 from the germline V gene are SQVTM and ANQGSEA. CDR3 length: 14 residues. With V trimmed by 4 bases and J by 4 bases, 5 bases remained unmatched.

The chain has TRBV25-1 and TRBJ1-2; 8 bases agree with TRBD1. Trimming at V came to 3 bases and at J to 6 bases, leaving 15 bases not matched to a gene. The CDR3 totals 17 residues. Germline V gives CDR1 MGHDK, CDR2 SYGVNS. As DNA, the CDR3 is TGTGCCAGCAGTGATCGAAGAACAGGGGGAGGGGCGGATGGCTACACCTTC. It is translated as CASSDRRTGGGADGYTF.

The chain carries TRBV29-1 and TRBJ1-1; 7 nucleotides match TRBD1. Germline CDR1 reads SQVTM; CDR2 reads ANQGSEA. This CDR3 has 14 amino acids. The V gene end was trimmed by 2 bases and the J gene end by 4 bases; junction bases not matched to a gene: 7. CDR3 loop: CSVEKTGSGTEAFF. As DNA, the CDR3 is TGCAGCGTTGAAAAGACAGGGTCGGGCACTGAAGCTTTCTTT.

The V call is TRBV19, the J call TRBJ2-5; a possible D gene is TRBD2 (6 bases). The V and J ends lost 5 bases and 9 bases respectively, with 22 bases between them. Germline V gives CDR1 LNHDA, CDR2 SQIVND (reference sequence). The CDR3 totals 15 residues. The CDR3 bases are TGTGCCAGTAGTTTCAATGTGGAGGGTGTCTTGGCCCAGTACTTC. It specifies CASSFNVEGVLAQYF.

In the case of this clone: Different DNA sequences within this sample yield the same CDR3. J is TRBJ2-7 and V is TRBV9; TRBD2 aligns across 8 bases. V shed 0 bases, J shed 4 bases, and the junction held 6 bases outside the gene matches. The V gene's germline CDR1 is SGDLS and CDR2 YYNGEE. This CDR3 contains 15 residues. CDR3: CASSVGSGSSYEQYF. The CDR3 nucleotides read TGTGCCAGCAGCGTAGGAAGCGGGAGTAGTTACGAGCAGTACTTC.

This chain uses TRBV9 with TRBJ2-7, with 9 nucleotides matching TRBD2. The CDR3 is 15 residues long. Germline CDR1 reads SGDLS; CDR2 reads YYNGEE. With V trimmed by 3 bases and J by 6 bases, 10 bases remained unmatched. As DNA, the CDR3 is TGTGCCAGCAGCGCATCCGGGACTAGCTTCGGCGAGCAGTACTTC. Amino acids: CASSASGTSFGEQYF.

This clone was observed once. The chain employs TRBV19 and TRBJ2-7; D might be TRBD2 (7 bases). This CDR3 region has 15 residues. Germline V gene lookup returns CDR1 LNHDA and CDR2 SQIVND (reference sequence). V was pared by 0 bases and J by 0 bases, with 9 bases between. The CDR3 here is CASSIEGGVSYEQYF. For the CDR3, the DNA is TGTGCCAGTAGTATAGAAGGGGGGGTCTCCTACGAGCAGTACTTC.